The entry that follows covers one T cell receptor (beta chain) sequence. Its specificity is unknown. The sample comes from a study of vaccination and CD4 T cells after COVID-19. Study-wide findings and caveats: With convalescent patients, a median about 86% of reactive clones emerged solely after vaccination.

Cultured CD4+ T cell DNA was sequenced using the Oncomine TCR Beta short-read assay. Via MiXCR, TCRdb re-called the PCR reads, giving one row per CDR3 protein. The data contain some 11,000 distinct CDR3 sequences, less than 70% of them singletons. Treatment denoted: roughly 10-day PBMC culture with coronavirus spike peptide pools or control peptides (ViraFEST assay). V gave up 1 base and J gave up 7 bases, with 13 bases separating them. The CDR3 is made up of 14 amino acids. CDR1 is SGHDN, CDR2 FVKESK, per germline. The chain links TRBV14 to TRBJ1-2, with D tentatively TRBD1 (5 bases). Source: CD4+ T cells from blood, cultured in vitro, taken before SARS-CoV-2 vaccination. The source of this sequence is a human donor who had recovered from COVID-19. The CDR3 DNA reads TGTGCCAGCAGCCAAGGCCGAGGGGAATCTGGCTACACCTTC. This sequence encodes CASSQGRGESGYTF. Full variable domain (rest looked up from reference TRBV14 and TRBJ1-2): EAGVTQFPSHSVIEKGQTVTLRCDPISGHDNLYWYRRVMGKEIKFLLHFVKESKQDESGMPNNRFLAERTGGTYSTLKVQPAELEDSGVYFCASSQGRGESGYTFGSGTRLTVV.